The T cell receptor beta chain under discussion was sequenced for a study of blood T cell repertoires in COVID-19. The ends were cut back, 4 bases at V and 0 bases at J, with 8 bases in the middle. The germline V gene has CDR1 SGHKS and CDR2 YYEKEE (reference sequence). This CDR3 is 14 amino acids long. Sequencing was performed with immunoSEQ multiplex PCR; in TCRdb, only in-frame clones are kept and a portion is missing. This table holds about half a million clones, approximately 91% found once. The gene calls are TRBV5-5 and TRBJ1-3, with a possible D match to TRBD1 (6 bases). This TCR was sampled from a woman in her sixties or seventies who had recovered from COVID-19. Sequencing was performed on PBMCs or T cells enriched from blood (not recorded which). CDR3 sequence (DNA): TGTGCCAGCAGCGACAGGAGCTCTGGAAACACCATATATTTT. Amino acid sequence: CASSDRSSGNTIYF.